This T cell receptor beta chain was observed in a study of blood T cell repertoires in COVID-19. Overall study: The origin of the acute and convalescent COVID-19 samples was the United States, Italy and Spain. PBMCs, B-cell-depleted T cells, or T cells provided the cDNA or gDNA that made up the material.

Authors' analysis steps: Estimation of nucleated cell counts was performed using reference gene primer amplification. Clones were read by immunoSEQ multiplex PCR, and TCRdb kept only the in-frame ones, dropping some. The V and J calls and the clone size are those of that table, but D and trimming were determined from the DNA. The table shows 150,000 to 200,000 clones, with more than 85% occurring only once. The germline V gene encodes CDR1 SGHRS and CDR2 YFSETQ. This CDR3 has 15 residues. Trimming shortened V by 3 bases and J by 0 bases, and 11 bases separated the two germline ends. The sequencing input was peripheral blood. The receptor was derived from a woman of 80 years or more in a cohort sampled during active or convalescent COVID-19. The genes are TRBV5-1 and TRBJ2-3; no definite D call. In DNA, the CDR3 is TGCGCCAGCAGCTCTACGGTATCTAGCACAGATACGCAGTATTTT. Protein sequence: CASSSTVSSTDTQYF.